This T cell receptor beta chain was profiled in a study of molecular identifiers for immune sequencing clone quantification. Naive CD8 libraries were made from roughly 20,000 to 1,000,000 sorted cells, and they used 10%, 30% or 50% RNA. Naive CD8 T cells, phenotype CD8+CD4-CCR7+CD45RA+, were sorted. Bulk TCR libraries were made with methods that had been previously described and with listed TCR primers. TCRdb passed the PCR reads through MiXCR, listing each CDR3 protein once. The sample contains approximately 630,000 distinct CDR3 sequences, about 25% of which appear only once. Germline lookup yields CDR1 SEHNR and CDR2 FQNEAQ (reference sequence). This CDR3 comprises 15 residues. V lost 6 bases and J lost 0, with 13 bases in between. In this sample, this clonotype turned up many times. Its specificity is unknown. Notes on the study in general: Spiked Jurkat TCR RNA equal to one cell could reportedly be picked out among some 1 million naive cells.

The sequencing input was naive CD8+ T cells from blood, with Jurkat cell RNA spiked in. Subset here: FACS-sorted CD8+CD4-CCR7+CD45RA+ naive T cells. The sequence came from a human donor in good health. Some libraries in this study had Jurkat cell RNA spiked in. The J gene is TRBJ2-3, the V gene TRBV7-9; possibly TRBD1 or TRBD2 for D (5 bases each). CDR3 amino acids: CASRGRGPSTDTQYF. The DNA of the CDR3 is TGTGCCAGCAGGGGTCGGGGCCCGAGCACAGATACGCAGTATTTT.